These 21 T cell receptor beta chains share one sample of origin, sequenced in a study of PD-1 blockade in classical Hodgkin lymphoma. Profiled with immunoSEQ multiplex PCR; TCRdb holds only in-frame clones, not every one. The table lists 30,000 to 35,000 clones, around 90% of them singletons. Following autologous stem cell transplantation, relapse occurred in every patient, and exposure to brentuximab vedotin varied. It was by magnetic negative selection that CD4+ T cells were purified from thawed PBMCs. Sequenced material: CD4+ T cells from blood, taken at baseline. The source is a human donor with classical Hodgkin lymphoma.

This chain connects TRBV28 to TRBJ2-7, with D unclear. The CDR3 totals 14 residues. Trimming took 3 bases from V and 2 from J, leaving 11 bases between them. CDR1 is MDHEN and CDR2 is SYDVKM in the germline V gene. The chain's CDR3 is CASSFPTEAYEQYF. The CDR3 coding sequence is TGTGCCAGCAGTTTTCCGACCGAAGCCTACGAGCAGTACTTC.

The chain carries TRBV10-3 and TRBJ2-7, with 9 bases that match TRBD1. V gave up 3 bases and J gave up 4 bases; unmatched junction bases: 10. CDR3 length equals 16 residues. Germline assignment: CDR1 ENHRY and CDR2 SYGVKD. The CDR3 DNA follows: TGTGCCATCAGTGATTCGACCGGGACAGGGATATACGAGCAGTACTTC. As protein: CAISDSTGTGIYEQYF.

Here the CDR3 reads CASSSGTSGNAPSTDTQYF. As DNA, the CDR3 is TGTGCCAGCAGCTCTGGGACTAGCGGGAATGCACCTAGCACAGATACGCAGTATTTT. The chain has TRBV7-9 and TRBJ2-3, with 13 bases matching TRBD2. Germline V gives CDR1 SEHNR, CDR2 FQNEAQ (reference sequence). The CDR3 spans 19 residues. V gave up 4 bases and J gave up 0 bases; unmatched junction bases: 10.

The V call is TRBV30, the J call TRBJ1-2, with D possibly being TRBD1 (5 bases). CDR1 is GTSNPN, CDR2 SVGIG, per germline (reference sequence). This CDR3 has 12 residues. Deletions cut 2 bases from V and 6 bases from J, with 10 bases between. CDR3 in DNA: TGTGCCTGGAGTCCAGTAGGGGATGGCTACACCTTC. Translation: CAWSPVGDGYTF.

The CDR3 DNA is TGTGCCAGCAGTTTACAGCGCTCCTACGAGCAGTACTTC. Amino acid sequence: CASSLQRSYEQYF. V and J are TRBV27 and TRBJ2-7; D ambiguous. From germline, CDR1 is MNHEY and CDR2 SMNVEV (reference sequence). The CDR3 runs 13 residues. V lost 2 bases and J lost 0, with 5 bases in between.

The rearrangement joins TRBV7-3 to TRBJ2-3; 7 bases match TRBD1. With V trimmed by 4 bases and J by 1 base, 2 bases remained unmatched. From germline, CDR1 is SGHTA and CDR2 FQGTGA. This CDR3 is built from 14 residues. The CDR3 is CASSSGQGTDTQYF. In nucleotides, the CDR3 is TGTGCCAGCAGCTCCGGACAGGGCACAGATACGCAGTATTTT.

The chain recombines TRBV7-3 with TRBJ1-2, with no clear D. Germline loops: CDR1 SGHTA, CDR2 FQGTGA. V was cut by 5 bases and J by 7 bases, with 14 bases left in between. The CDR3 has 13 amino acids. DNA for the CDR3: TGTGCCAGCAGCCGTGAGGGAAGAGGTGGCTACACCTTC. It specifies CASSREGRGGYTF.

This chain connects TRBV18 to TRBJ1-3; D is unclear. Germline CDR1 is KGHSH and CDR2 is LQKENI. The CDR3 runs to 16 residues. Trimming left V 5 bases short and J 0 bases short, with 14 bases between. The CDR3 nucleotides read TGTGCCAGCTCATTAGTTACCGGGATCTCTGGAAACACCATATATTTT. This translates into CASSLVTGISGNTIYF.

The V and J genes are TRBV5-1 and TRBJ2-5; D is unclear. The CDR3 totals 15 residues. With 0 bases removed from V and 5 bases from J, the gap between germline ends came to 14 bases. CDR1 SGHRS and CDR2 YFSETQ come from the germline V gene. The CDR3 loop reads CASSLARNLGETQYF. DNA of the CDR3: TGCGCCAGCAGCTTGGCTAGGAACCTAGGGGAGACCCAGTACTTC.

The rearrangement joins TRBV2 to TRBJ2-7; no clear D. CDR1 and CDR2 (germline): SNHLY, FYNNEI. The germline V and J ends were trimmed by 4 bases and 6 bases, with 10 bases remaining between them. The CDR3 loop spans 12 amino acids. CDR3 region: CASSGPIPEQYF. CDR3 nucleotides: TGTGCCAGCAGTGGTCCGATACCCGAGCAGTACTTC.

The chain couples TRBV14 to TRBJ2-5, with a weak D call TRBD2 (5 bases). Germline V gene sequence: CDR1 SGHDN, CDR2 FVKESK. The CDR3 is 17 residues long. V shed 1 base and J shed 1 base, with 16 bases lying between them. The CDR3 sequence is CASSQAVAIRGQETQYF. The CDR3 DNA reads as TGTGCCAGCAGCCAAGCCGTCGCCATACGGGGCCAAGAGACCCAGTACTTC.

The chain couples TRBV5-1 to TRBJ1-3, with a tentative D call TRBD1 (5 bases). Germline CDR1 SGHRS, CDR2 YFSETQ. The CDR3 has 15 residues. V lost 4 bases and J 3 bases, leaving 14 bases between the germline ends. The CDR3 DNA follows: TGCGCCAGCAGCCGGGACCGTCCTCTTGGAAACACCATATATTTT. Its protein is CASSRDRPLGNTIYF.

The CDR3 DNA sequence: TGTGCCAGTAGTATAGTTTACCGAGGCGAGCAGTACTTC. It encodes CASSIVYRGEQYF. The rearrangement uses TRBV19 and TRBJ2-7; no clear D. This CDR3 spans 13 amino acids. Trimming took off 1 base at V and 6 bases at J, with 10 bases between the two ends. The germline V gene has CDR1 LNHDA and CDR2 SQIVND (reference sequence).

V is TRBV30 and J is TRBJ1-1, with a tentative D call TRBD1 (5 bases). The germline V gene encodes CDR1 GTSNPN and CDR2 SVGIG (reference sequence). The CDR3 is 15 amino acids. V dropped 0 bases and J dropped 4 bases, with 15 bases sitting between them. CDR3 residues: CAWSVSWEGSTEAFF. In DNA form, the CDR3 reads TGTGCCTGGAGTGTATCTTGGGAGGGGAGCACTGAAGCTTTCTTT.

CDR3 bases: TGCGCCAGCAGCTTTAGTCCAACGGGGCTCAACAATCAGCCCCAGCATTTT. Translating it yields CASSFSPTGLNNQPQHF. The rearrangement links TRBV5-1 to TRBJ1-5, with D perhaps matching TRBD1 (5 bases). The CDR3 contains 17 residues. Germline V gene sequence: CDR1 SGHRS, CDR2 YFSETQ. V was clipped by 2 bases and J by 3 bases, with 18 bases between them.

The V and J genes are TRBV19 and TRBJ1-1; D is uncertain. V shed 7 bases and J shed 3 bases, with 12 bases lying between them. The germline V gene has CDR1 LNHDA and CDR2 SQIVND (reference sequence). The CDR3 totals 13 residues. CDR3 loop: CASTPETYTEAFF. In DNA, the CDR3 is TGTGCCAGTACTCCAGAAACCTACACTGAAGCTTTCTTT.

This chain uses TRBV25-1 with TRBJ2-1; TRBD1 matches at 9 bases. This CDR3 has 17 amino acids. The ends lost 5 bases at V and 0 bases at J; junction bases unmatched: 8. Germline CDR1 reads MGHDK; CDR2 reads SYGVNS. CDR3 in amino acids: CASSSTGGSSSYNEQFF. The CDR3 nucleotides are TGTGCCAGCAGTTCAACAGGGGGCTCGAGCTCCTACAATGAGCAGTTCTTC.

The chain has TRBV5-1 and TRBJ2-1; 10 nucleotides line up with TRBD2. J was trimmed by 4 bases and V by 1 base; bases with no gene match: 11. This CDR3 comprises 18 residues. CDR1 is SGHRS and CDR2 is YFSETQ in the germline V gene. CDR3 sequence: CASSLYASGRGGYNEQFF. CDR3 nucleotide sequence: TGCGCCAGCAGCTTGTATGCTAGCGGGAGAGGGGGGTACAATGAGCAGTTCTTC.

J is TRBJ2-1 and V is TRBV27, with 8 bases fitting TRBD2. The germline CDR1 and CDR2 sequences are MNHEY and SMNVEV (reference sequence). J was trimmed by 2 bases and V by 9 bases; bases with no gene match: 6. This CDR3 spans 14 amino acids. In DNA form, the CDR3 reads TGTGCCAGGGATCCGGGAGGGCCCTACAATGAGCAGTTCTTC. Translating gives CARDPGGPYNEQFF.

The chain couples TRBV7-9 to TRBJ2-1; no clear D gene. Germline values: CDR1 SEHNR, CDR2 FQNEAQ (reference sequence). The CDR3 spans 14 residues. Between the trimmed V and J ends, which lost 3 bases and 4 bases, there was a span of 10 bases. The CDR3 nucleotides are TGTGCCAGCAGCTTGTCTTCTATGTACAATGAGCAGTTCTTC. Its protein product is CASSLSSMYNEQFF.

The chain is built from TRBV10-2 and TRBJ2-1; D might be TRBD2 (6 bases). Germline CDR1 WSHSY, CDR2 SAAADI. V lost 8 bases and J 8 bases, leaving 16 bases between the germline ends. The CDR3 has 13 residues. Here the CDR3 DNA reads TGCGCCAGCCTCCGGGACTTAGTCGATGAGCAGTTCTTC. It translates to CASLRDLVDEQFF.